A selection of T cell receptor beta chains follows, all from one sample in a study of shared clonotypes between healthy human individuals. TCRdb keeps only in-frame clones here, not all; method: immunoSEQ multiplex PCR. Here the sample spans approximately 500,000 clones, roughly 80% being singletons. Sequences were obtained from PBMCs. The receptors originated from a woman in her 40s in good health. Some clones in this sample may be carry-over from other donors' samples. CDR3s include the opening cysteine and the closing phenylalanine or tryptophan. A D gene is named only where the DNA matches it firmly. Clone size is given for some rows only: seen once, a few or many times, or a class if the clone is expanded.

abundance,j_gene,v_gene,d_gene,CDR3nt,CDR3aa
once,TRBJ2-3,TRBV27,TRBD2,TGTGCCAGCAGTTTATGGAGCGGGAGTGGAGATACGCAGTATTTT,CASSLWSGSGDTQYF
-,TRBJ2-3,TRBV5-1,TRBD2,TGCGCCAGCAGAACCGGGACTAGCGGCACAGATACGCAGTATTTT,CASRTGTSGTDTQYF
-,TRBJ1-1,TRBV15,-,TGTGCCACCAGCAGAGATAGGGGAAGGCAAGCTTTCTTT,CATSRDRGRQAFF
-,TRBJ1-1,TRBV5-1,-,TGCGCCAGCGGAGTGGGCAACATGAACACTGAAGCTTTCTTT,CASGVGNMNTEAFF
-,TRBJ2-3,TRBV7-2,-,TGTGCCAGCAGCTTAATAGGGGACCTAAGCACAGATACGCAGTATTTT,CASSLIGDLSTDTQYF
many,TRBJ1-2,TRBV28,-,TGTGCCAGCAGTGATAATTATGGCTACACCTTC,CASSDNYGYTF
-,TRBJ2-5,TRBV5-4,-,TGTGCCAGCAGCTTGGTGTCAGCGTCAGAGACCCAGTACTTC,CASSLVSASETQYF
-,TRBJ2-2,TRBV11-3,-,TGTGCCAGCAGCTTAGAAGTGGCCGGGGAGCTGTTTTTT,CASSLEVAGELFF
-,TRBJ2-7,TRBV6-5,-,TGTGCCAGCAGTTTTAGAGGGCAGAGCTACGAGCAGTACTTC,CASSFRGQSYEQYF
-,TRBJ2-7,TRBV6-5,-,TGTGCCAGCAGACCCCTTGGGGGGAAAGGGGAGCAGTACTTC,CASRPLGGKGEQYF
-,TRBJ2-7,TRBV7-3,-,TGTGCCAGCAGCTCGCCCAGCTTCACCTACGAGCAGTACTTC,CASSSPSFTYEQYF
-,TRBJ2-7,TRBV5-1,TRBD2,TGCGCCAGCACCTTCGGACTAGCGGACAACTACGAGCAGTACTTC,CASTFGLADNYEQYF
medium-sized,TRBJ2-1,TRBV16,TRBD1,TGTGCCAGCAGCCACCCCCCGGACAGGCGGGAGTTCTTC,CASSHPPDRREFF
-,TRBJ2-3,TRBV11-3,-,TGTGCCAGCAGCCTCGGGACATTGGGCACAGATACGCAGTATTTT,CASSLGTLGTDTQYF
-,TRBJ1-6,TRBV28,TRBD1,TGTGCCAGCAGTTCTCCGGGACAGGGATATTCACCCCTCCACTTT,CASSSPGQGYSPLHF
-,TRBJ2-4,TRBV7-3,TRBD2,TGTGCCAGCAGCTTAGGAAGGGGTAGCGGGCCCGCCAAAAACATTCAGTACTTC,CASSLGRGSGPAKNIQYF
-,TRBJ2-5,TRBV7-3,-,TGTGCCAGCAGCTTAGACGGGCTAGCCGGAGAGACCCAGTACTTC,CASSLDGLAGETQYF
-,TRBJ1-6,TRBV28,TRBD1,TGTGTCACCAGGGGGCGCAGGAATTCACCCCTCCACTTT,CVTRGRRNSPLHF
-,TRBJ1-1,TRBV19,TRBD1,TGTGCCAGTAGTCCCACCACTGGGACAGCTAACACTGAAGCTTTCTTT,CASSPTTGTANTEAFF
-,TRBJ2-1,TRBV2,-,TGTGCCAGCAGTGAAGGGCAGGGGAACAATGAGCAGTTCTTC,CASSEGQGNNEQFF
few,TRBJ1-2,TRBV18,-,TGTGCCAGCTCACTGGACGGATTATATGGCTACACCTTC,CASSLDGLYGYTF
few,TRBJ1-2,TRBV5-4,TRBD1,TGTGCCAGCAGCTACGACAGGGACTATGGCTACACCTTC,CASSYDRDYGYTF
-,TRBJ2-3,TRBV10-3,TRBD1,TGTGCCATCAGTGACGGGACAGGGGAAGGTACGCAGTATTTT,CAISDGTGEGTQYF
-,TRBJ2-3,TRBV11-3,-,TGTGCCAGCAGCTTAGACGGGGGCCGCACAGATACGCAGTATTTT,CASSLDGGRTDTQYF
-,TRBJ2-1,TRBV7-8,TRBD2,TGTGCCAGCAGCTTAGTTGGGGCTAGCGGACTATACAATGAGCAGTTCTTC,CASSLVGASGLYNEQFF
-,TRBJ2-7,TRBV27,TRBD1,TGTGCCAGCGGCCCAATCCAGGGGGCCTATGTCTACGAGCAGTACTTC,CASGPIQGAYVYEQYF
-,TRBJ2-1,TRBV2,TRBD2,TGTGCCAGGGCTAGCGGGAGGATTTCGGAGCAGTTCTTC,CARASGRISEQFF
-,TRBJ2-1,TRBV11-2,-,TGTGCCAGCAGCTCACCTGGGGCAAGTCCGGGCAATGAGCAGTTCTTC,CASSSPGASPGNEQFF
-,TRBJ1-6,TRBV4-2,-,TGTGCCAGCAGCCGTGCCCTGGGAACACGGGGATATAATTCACCCCTCCACTTT,CASSRALGTRGYNSPLHF
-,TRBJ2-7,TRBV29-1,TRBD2,TGCAGCGTTGAAGCTAGCGGGAGGTTGAGACGCTACGAGCAGTACTTC,CSVEASGRLRRYEQYF
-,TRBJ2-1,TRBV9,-,TGTGCCAGCAGCGCCGGGGCGGGGCGTACCCCGAATGAGCAGTTCTTC,CASSAGAGRTPNEQFF
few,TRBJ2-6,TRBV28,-,TGTGCCAGCAGTTTAGGCAGCGGTCTCTCTGGGGCCAACGTCCTGACTTTC,CASSLGSGLSGANVLTF
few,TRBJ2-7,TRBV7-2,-,TGTGCCAGCAGCTTAGGGCGGCTCTCCTACGAGCAGTACTTC,CASSLGRLSYEQYF
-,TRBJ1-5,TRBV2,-,TGTGCCAGCAGTGTATCCCTTGGCAATCAGCCCCAGCATTTT,CASSVSLGNQPQHF
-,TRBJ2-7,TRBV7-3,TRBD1,TGTGCCAGCAGCTTAAACGGGGCAGGGGGCTACGAGCAGTACTTC,CASSLNGAGGYEQYF
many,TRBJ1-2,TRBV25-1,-,TGTGCCAGCAGTGAAGAGCCAGGGGCCGATTCTGGCTATGGCTACACCTTC,CASSEEPGADSGYGYTF
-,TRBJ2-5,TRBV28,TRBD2,TGTGCCAGCAGTCCCCACTCTAGCGGGAGGGCATTCTTAAAAGAGACCCAGTACTTC,CASSPHSSGRAFLKETQYF
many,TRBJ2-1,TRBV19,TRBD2,TGTGCCAGTAGTATGTGGGGGAGCCCTAGCGGGAGAACCCTGAGCAATGAGCAGTTCTTC,CASSMWGSPSGRTLSNEQFF
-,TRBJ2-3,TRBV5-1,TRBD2,TGCGCCAGCATGAGCGGGAGGGCCTATCTAGATACGCAGTATTTT,CASMSGRAYLDTQYF
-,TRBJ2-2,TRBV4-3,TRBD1,TGCGCCAGCAGCCAAGGGCTACTCGGGACAGGGGCCACCGGGGAGCTGTTTTTT,CASSQGLLGTGATGELFF
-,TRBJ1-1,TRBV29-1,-,TGCAGCGTTCTGGAAGCGGCTGAAGCTTTCTTT,CSVLEAAEAFF
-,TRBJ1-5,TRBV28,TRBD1,TGTGCCAGCAGCCTTACAGGGGATAGCCAGCCCCAGCATTTT,CASSLTGDSQPQHF
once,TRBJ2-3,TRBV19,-,TGTGCCAGTAGCCTGGGACTTGTGGAAGATACGCAGTATTTT,CASSLGLVEDTQYF
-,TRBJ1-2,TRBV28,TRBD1,TGTGCCAGCAGTCGACAGGGTAACTATGGCTACACCTTC,CASSRQGNYGYTF
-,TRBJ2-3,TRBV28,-,TGTGCCAGCAGTCAGCACAGGTCACCTAGCACAGATACGCAGTATTTT,CASSQHRSPSTDTQYF